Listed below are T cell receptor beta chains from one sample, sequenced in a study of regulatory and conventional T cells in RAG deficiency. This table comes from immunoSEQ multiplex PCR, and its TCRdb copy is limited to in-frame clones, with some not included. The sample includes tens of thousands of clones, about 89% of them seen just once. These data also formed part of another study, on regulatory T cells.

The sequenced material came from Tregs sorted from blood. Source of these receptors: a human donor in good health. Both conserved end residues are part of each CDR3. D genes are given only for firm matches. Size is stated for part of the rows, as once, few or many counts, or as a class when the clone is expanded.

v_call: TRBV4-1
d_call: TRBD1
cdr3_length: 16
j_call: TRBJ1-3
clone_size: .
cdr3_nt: TGCGCCAGCAGCCGTAGTACGGGACAGGGCAGAAACACCATATATTTT
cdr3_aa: CASSRSTGQGRNTIYF

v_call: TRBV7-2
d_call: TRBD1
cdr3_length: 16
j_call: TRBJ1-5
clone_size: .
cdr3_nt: TGTGCCAGCAGCGCACGACAGGGGTGGGGAAATCAGCCCCAGCATTTT
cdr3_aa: CASSARQGWGNQPQHF

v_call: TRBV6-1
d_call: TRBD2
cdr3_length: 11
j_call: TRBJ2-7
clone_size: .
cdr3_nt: TGTGCCAGCAGTTCCCAACTAGCGTGGTACTTC
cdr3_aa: CASSSQLAWYF

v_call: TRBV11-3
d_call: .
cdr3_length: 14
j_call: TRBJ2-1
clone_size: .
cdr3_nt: TGTGCCAGCAGCTTAGATCAAATCAGCCCTGAGCAGTTCTTC
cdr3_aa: CASSLDQISPEQFF

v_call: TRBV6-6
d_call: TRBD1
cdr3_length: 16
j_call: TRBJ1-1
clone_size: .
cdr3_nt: TGTGCCAGCAGTTCTTTAATGACAGGGGGCCATGAAGAAGCTTTCTTT
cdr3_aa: CASSSLMTGGHEEAFF

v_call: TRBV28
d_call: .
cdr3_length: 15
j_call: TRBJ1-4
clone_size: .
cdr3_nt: TGTGCCAGCAGTTCTCAAGGGCGAATTAATGAAAAACTGTTTTTT
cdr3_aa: CASSSQGRINEKLFF

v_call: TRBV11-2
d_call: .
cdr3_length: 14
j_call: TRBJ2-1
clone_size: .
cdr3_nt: TGTGCCATTAAGGCTAATTTTTCCTACAATGAGCAGTTCTTC
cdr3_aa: CAIKANFSYNEQFF

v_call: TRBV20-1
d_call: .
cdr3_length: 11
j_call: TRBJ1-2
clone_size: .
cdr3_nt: TGCAGTGTCAATTTTCCCTATGGCTACACCTTC
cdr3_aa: CSVNFPYGYTF

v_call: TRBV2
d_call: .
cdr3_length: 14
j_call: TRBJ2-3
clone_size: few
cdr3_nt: TGTGCCAGCAGTGTATCTGGATCTGTAGATACGCAGTATTTT
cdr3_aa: CASSVSGSVDTQYF

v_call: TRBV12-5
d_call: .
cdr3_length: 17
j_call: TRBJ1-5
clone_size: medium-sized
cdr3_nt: TGTGCTAGTGCCCCCGTGGACAAGTCAGGGTTCAATCAGCCCCAGCATTTT
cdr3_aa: CASAPVDKSGFNQPQHF

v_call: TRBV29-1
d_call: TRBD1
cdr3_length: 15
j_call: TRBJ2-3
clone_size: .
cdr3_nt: TGCAGCGCCTCCGGGGACAGTAGAGGCACAGATACGCAGTATTTT
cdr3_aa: CSASGDSRGTDTQYF

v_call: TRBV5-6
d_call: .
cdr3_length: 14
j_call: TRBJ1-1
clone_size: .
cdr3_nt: TGTGCCAGCAGCTTCGGGGGCTTGAACACTGAAGCTTTCTTT
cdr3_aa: CASSFGGLNTEAFF

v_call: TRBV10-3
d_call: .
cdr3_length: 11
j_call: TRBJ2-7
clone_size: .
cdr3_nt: TGTGCCATCAGTGCATCCTACGAGCAGTACTTC
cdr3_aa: CAISASYEQYF

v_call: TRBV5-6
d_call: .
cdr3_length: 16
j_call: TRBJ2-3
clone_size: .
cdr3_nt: TGTGCCAGCAGCTTCTCTCAAGGTAGAAGCACAGATACGCAGTATTTT
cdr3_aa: CASSFSQGRSTDTQYF

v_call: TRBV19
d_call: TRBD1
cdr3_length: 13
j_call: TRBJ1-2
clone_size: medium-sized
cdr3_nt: TGTGCCAGTAGTCTTAGGACAGGGAATGGCTACACCTTC
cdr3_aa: CASSLRTGNGYTF

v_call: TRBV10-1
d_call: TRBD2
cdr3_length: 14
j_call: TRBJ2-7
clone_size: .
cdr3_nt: TGCGCCAGCAGTGATGGGACTAGCTCCTACGAGCAGTACTTC
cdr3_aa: CASSDGTSSYEQYF

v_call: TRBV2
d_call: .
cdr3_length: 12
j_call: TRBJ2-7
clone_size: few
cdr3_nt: TGTGCCAGCAGACCTACAACGACCGAGCAGTACTTC
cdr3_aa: CASRPTTTEQYF

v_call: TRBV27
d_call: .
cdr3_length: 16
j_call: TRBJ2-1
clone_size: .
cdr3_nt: TGTGCCAGCAGTCAGTTACTAGGGGTCTCCTACAATGAGCAGTTCTTC
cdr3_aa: CASSQLLGVSYNEQFF

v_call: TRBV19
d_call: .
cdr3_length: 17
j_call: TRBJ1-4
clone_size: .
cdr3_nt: TGTGCCAGTACCCACCGCAGGAAGGGCTCCGGGGGTGAAAAACTGTTTTTT
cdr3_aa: CASTHRRKGSGGEKLFF

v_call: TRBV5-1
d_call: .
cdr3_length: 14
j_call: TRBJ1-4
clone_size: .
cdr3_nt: TGCGCCAGCAGCCCCGGGGCGGCCTATGAAAAACTGTTTTTT
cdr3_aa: CASSPGAAYEKLFF

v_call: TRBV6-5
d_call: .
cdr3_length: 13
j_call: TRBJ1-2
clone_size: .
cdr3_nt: TGTGCCAGCAAGTCTGTGCCCCGGGCTGGCTACACCTTC
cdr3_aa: CASKSVPRAGYTF

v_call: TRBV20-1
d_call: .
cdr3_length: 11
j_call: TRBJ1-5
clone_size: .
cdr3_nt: TGCAGTGCCATGACGGATCAGCCCCAGCATTTT
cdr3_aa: CSAMTDQPQHF

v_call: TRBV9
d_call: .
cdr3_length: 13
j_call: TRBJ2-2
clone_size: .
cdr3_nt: TGTGCCAGCAGCGCGGTTACAACCGGGGAGCTGTTTTTT
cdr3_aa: CASSAVTTGELFF

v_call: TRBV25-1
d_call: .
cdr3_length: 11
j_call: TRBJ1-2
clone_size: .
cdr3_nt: TGTGCCAGGATCCCGCCTCGAGGCTACACCTTC
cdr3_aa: CARIPPRGYTF

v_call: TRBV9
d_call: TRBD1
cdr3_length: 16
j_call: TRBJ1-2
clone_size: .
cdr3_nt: TGTGCCAGCAGCATGACAGGACAGGGAGTTAACTATGGCTACACCTTC
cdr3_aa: CASSMTGQGVNYGYTF

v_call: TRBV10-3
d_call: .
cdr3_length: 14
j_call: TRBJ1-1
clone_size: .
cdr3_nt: TGTGCCATCAGTGAGTCTGTAAGAGGCACTGAAGCTTTCTTT
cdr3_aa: CAISESVRGTEAFF

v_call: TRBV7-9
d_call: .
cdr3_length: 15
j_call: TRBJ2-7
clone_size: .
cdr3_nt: TGTGCCAGCAGCTCTAGCAGGGGGGCCAGCTACGAGCAGTACTTC
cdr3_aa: CASSSSRGASYEQYF